These 11 T cell receptor beta chains were sequenced from one sample in a study of spatial heterogeneity in lung cancer. TCRdb re-called the 5' RACE reads through MiXCR, storing one row per CDR3 protein. The sample yields 9,000 to 13,000 distinct CDR3 sequences, approximately 6.7% seen once. Time point specified: sample taken at primary tumor resection. No cell sorting; template was whole RNA from tumor, lung tissue or PBMC. The specimen comprised PBMCs, sampled at surgery. These receptors all stem from a male donor with early-stage non-small cell lung cancer.

By frequency in the sample, this clonotype is medium-sized. This beta chain appears as a stray read in a library generated for alpha chains; its size is not informative. This chain uses TRBV12-3 or TRBV12-4 with TRBJ1-1; 8 bases are a match to TRBD1. The V segment lost 5 bases and the J segment 4 bases; nucleotides outside the gene matches: 6. CDR3 length: 14 residues. Here the CDR3 reads CASSPRTGSTEAFF. The CDR3 nucleotides are TGTGCCAGCAGTCCGAGGACAGGGAGCACTGAAGCTTTCTTT.

This clonotype was seen at least ten times. This beta chain came through as a stray read in a library set up for alpha chains, and its size says little. V gene TRBV24-1 combines with J gene TRBJ1-1; 9 nucleotides align to TRBD1. Germline CDR1 and CDR2: KGHDR and SFDVKD. With 4 bases clipped from V and 6 bases from J, the junction kept 11 bases outside the gene matches. This CDR3 comprises 16 residues. As DNA, the CDR3 is TGTGCCACCAGTGACTTCCTGACAGGGGGTGAGGCTGAAGCTTTCTTT. It is translated as CATSDFLTGGEAEAFF.

Judged by abundance, this clonotype is medium-sized. This beta chain was picked up by a library intended for alpha chains and is off target, so its count carries little meaning. The CDR3 loop reads CSARVPGLKNEQFF. The CDR3 coding sequence is TGCAGTGCTAGAGTTCCGGGACTCAAGAATGAGCAGTTCTTC. The chain combines TRBV20-1 with TRBJ2-1; D perhaps matches TRBD2 (6 bases). Germline lookup yields CDR1 DFQATT and CDR2 SNEGSKA (reference sequence). There are 14 residues in the CDR3. Trimming pared 1 base from V and 7 bases from J, leaving 14 bases between.

In its sample, this clonotype was seen many times. This beta chain represents an off-target read in a library built for alpha chains; its size is of limited meaning. The V and J genes are TRBV7-2 and TRBJ2-2; TRBD2 agrees at 9 bases. The germline CDR1 and CDR2 sequences are SGHTA and FQGNSA. This CDR3 is 15 amino acids long. After removal of 3 bases from V and 6 bases from J, the junction contained 5 bases not matched to a gene. CDR3 DNA: TGTGCCAGCAGCTTCTACGGGACTAGCTCCGGGGAGCTGTTTTTT. It codes for CASSFYGTSSGELFF.

The table lists this clonotype with many counts. This beta chain represents an off-target read in a library built for alpha chains; its size is of limited meaning. The chain employs TRBV3-1 and TRBJ1-1, with a weak D call TRBD1 (6 bases). This CDR3 has 13 residues. Germline CDR1 is LGHDT and CDR2 is YNNKEL (reference sequence). V lost 7 bases, J lost 5 bases, and 14 bases lay in between. The CDR3 sequence: CASTPSQGTEAFF. CDR3 DNA sequence: TGTGCCAGCACCCCATCACAGGGTACTGAAGCTTTCTTT. Complete variable domain (other parts from reference TRBV3-1 and TRBJ1-1): DTAVSQTPKYLVTQMGNDKSIKCEQNLGHDTMYWYKQDSKKFLKIMFSYNNKELIINETVPNRFSPKSPDKAHLNLHINSLELGDSAVYFCASTPSQGTEAFFGQGTRLTVV.

A note on this clonotype: The library was built for alpha chains, so this beta chain is an off-target read and its size means little. The gene calls are TRBV2 and TRBJ2-2; 7 bases fit TRBD2. The J segment lost 5 bases and the V segment lost 3 bases, leaving 3 bases of the junction unmatched. The CDR3 is 14 amino acids. CDR1 is SNHLY, CDR2 FYNNEI, per germline. In DNA, the CDR3 is TGTGCCAGCAGTGAGCTAGCGGTAACCGGGGAGCTGTTTTTT. Amino acids: CASSELAVTGELFF.

This clonotype was counted ten times or more. This beta chain represents an off-target read in a library built for alpha chains; its size is of limited meaning. The CDR3 sequence is CASSLEAGPADTQYF. The CDR3 DNA reads TGTGCCAGCAGCTTAGAGGCGGGGCCCGCAGATACGCAGTATTTT. The chain carries TRBV7-2 and TRBJ2-3; D may be TRBD2 (6 bases). The CDR3 has 15 residues. Germline values: CDR1 SGHTA, CDR2 FQGNSA. V lost 1 base to trimming and J lost 4 bases, with 12 bases between them. The full variable domain, with the rest looked up from reference TRBV7-2 and TRBJ2-3, is GAGVSQSPSNKVTEKGKDVELRCDPISGHTALYWYRQSLGQGLEFLIYFQGNSAPDKSGLPSDRFSAERTGGSVSTLTIQRTQQEDSAVYLCASSLEAGPADTQYFGPGTRLTVL.

The sample holds many counts of this clonotype. Since the library was made to target alpha chains, this beta chain is a stray read and its abundance is not meaningful. V and J are TRBV12-5 and TRBJ2-1, with D unclear. The CDR3 has 14 residues. The germline CDR1 and CDR2 sequences are LGHNT and FRNRAP. Trimming shortened V by 3 bases and J by 0 bases, and 6 bases separated the two germline ends. DNA of the CDR3: TGTGCTAGTGGTTTCGGAAGCTCCTACAATGAGCAGTTCTTC. It specifies CASGFGSSYNEQFF.

By share, this clonotype counts as medium-sized (0.01 to 0.1%). The library was designed around alpha chains, so this beta chain is a stray read whose abundance carries little weight. The V gene is TRBV21-1, the J gene TRBJ2-2; the D segment call TRBD2 is taken from the table without a DNA check. TRBV21-1 is a listed pseudogene. The CDR3 consists of 16 residues. CDR3 sequence reads: CASSKALSGLTGELFF. The CDR3 DNA reads TGTGCCAGCAGCAAAGCGCTCAGCGGGCTCACCGGGGAGCTGTTTTTT.

This clonotype was seen ten or more times. Being off target in a library aimed at alpha chains, this beta chain has a size of little meaning. The rearrangement joins TRBV29-1 to TRBJ2-7; D is undetermined. The V end was cut by 5 bases, the J end by 5 bases, with 19 bases between. The CDR3 is 14 residues long. The germline gives CDR1 SQVTM, CDR2 ANQGSEA. Written as DNA, the CDR3 is TGCAGCGTTTTGGACCCCTCTTCAGCCAACGAGCAGTACTTC. Encoded protein: CSVLDPSSANEQYF.

In its sample, this clonotype was seen many times. This beta chain turned up in a library designed for alpha chains; as an off-target read, its abundance says little. This chain links TRBV4-1 with TRBJ1-4; weak D call: TRBD1 (5 bases). V lost 3 bases to trimming and J lost 3 bases, with 14 bases between them. This CDR3 is built from 16 residues. The germline CDR1 and CDR2 sequences are MGHRA and YSYEKL. The CDR3 bases are TGCGCCAGCAGCCATCTCGGCGGGGGGGCTAATGAAAAACTGTTTTTT. It yields the protein CASSHLGGGANEKLFF.